Presented here are 29 T cell receptor beta chains from one specimen sequenced in a study of cytomegalovirus exposure and HLA in healthy donors. The study ran its PCR with 60 Vbeta and 13 Jbeta primers. Using immunoSEQ multiplex PCR, the repertoire was profiled, and TCRdb retains in-frame clones only, with some absent. Found here are over 110,000 clones, under 80% of them singletons; the top ten hold roughly 10%. The sequenced sample was PBMCs. The receptors originated from a woman aged 50 to 60 in good health and CMV-seropositive.

The chain combines TRBV29-1 with TRBJ1-1, with TRBD1 matching 7 bases. After removal of 4 bases from V and 6 bases from J, the junction contained 5 bases not matched to a gene. Germline V gene sequence: CDR1 SQVTM, CDR2 ANQGSEA. The CDR3 has 12 residues. CDR3 region: CSVGTGVAEAFF. The CDR3 nucleotides are TGCAGCGTTGGAACAGGGGTGGCTGAAGCTTTCTTT.

The V gene is TRBV5-4, the J gene TRBJ2-7; 8 nucleotides line up with TRBD2. Looked up from germline, CDR1 is SGHNT and CDR2 is YYREEE (reference sequence). V gave up 3 bases and J gave up 7 bases; unmatched junction bases: 18. The CDR3 spans 17 residues. Here the CDR3 DNA reads TGTGCCAGCAGCTCGCGGGTTGCGGGGGGCTGGAGGGGGGAGCAGTACTTC. As protein: CASSSRVAGGWRGEQYF.

This sequence joins TRBV5-4 and TRBJ1-4; D may be TRBD1 (6 bases). Trimming shortened V by 4 bases and J by 8 bases, and 15 bases separated the two germline ends. The CDR3 totals 14 residues. Germline V CDR1 and CDR2: SGHNT, YYREEE (reference sequence). CDR3 DNA: TGTGCCAGCAGCAGGGGGGGCGCCGAGGAAAAACTGTTTTTT. It encodes CASSRGGAEEKLFF.

This chain links TRBV4-3 with TRBJ2-1, with TRBD2 matching over 13 bases. V gave up 0 bases and J gave up 0 bases; unmatched junction bases: 2. Germline V lookup: CDR1 LGHNA, CDR2 YSLEER. This CDR3 has 18 amino acids. As DNA, the CDR3 is TGCGCCAGCAGCCAAGATGGGACTAGCGGGGTCTCCTACAATGAGCAGTTCTTC. This translates into CASSQDGTSGVSYNEQFF.

The CDR3 sequence is CASSQELAGYVEQYF. CDR3 nucleotides: TGCGCCAGCAGCCAAGAACTAGCGGGGTACGTCGAGCAGTACTTC. The rearrangement links TRBV4-3 to TRBJ2-7, with TRBD2 identical over 10 bases. The CDR3 is 15 amino acids. J was trimmed by 6 bases and V by 0 bases; bases with no gene match: 5. CDR1 is LGHNA and CDR2 is YSLEER in the germline V gene.

This chain links TRBV11-2 with TRBJ2-5; D perhaps matches TRBD1 (6 bases). Between the trimmed V and J ends, which lost 1 base and 0 bases, there was a span of 9 bases. Germline assignment: CDR1 SGHAT and CDR2 FQNNGV. The length of the CDR3 is 15 residues. CDR3 region: CASSLGDRYQETQYF. The CDR3 coding sequence is TGTGCCAGCAGCTTAGGTGACAGGTACCAAGAGACCCAGTACTTC.

In nucleotides, the CDR3 is TGCGCCAGCAGCTTGGCTCAGGGTGAGGCCTACGAGCAGTACTTC. This encodes CASSLAQGEAYEQYF. V usage is TRBV5-1 and J usage is TRBJ2-7; D perhaps matches TRBD1 (5 bases). Per germline, CDR1 SGHRS and CDR2 YFSETQ. This CDR3 has 15 residues. V gave up 0 bases and J gave up 2 bases, with 12 bases separating them.

The DNA for the CDR3 is TGCGCCAGCAGCTTAGAAAGAGTGCCCCAATCACCCCTCCACTTT. Translating gives CASSLERVPQSPLHF. The chain links TRBV5-1 to TRBJ1-6; no clear D. The CDR3 is 15 amino acids. V was shortened by 2 bases and J by 10 bases, with 16 bases between the two germline ends. Germline V gene data show CDR1 as SGHRS and CDR2 as YFSETQ. Full variable domain (outside the CDR3, taken from reference TRBV5-1 and TRBJ1-6): KAGVTQTPRYLIKTRGQQVTLSCSPISGHRSVSWYQQTPGQGLQFLFEYFSETQRNKGNFPGRFSGRQFSNSRSEMNVSTLELGDSALYLCASSLERVPQSPLHFGNGTRLTVT.

As regards this clone: This specimen includes other DNA sequences encoding the same CDR3. DNA of the CDR3: TGCGCCAGCAGCTTGACGGGGGGTCAAGAGACCCAGTACTTC. Translation gives CASSLTGGQETQYF. This rearrangement joins TRBV5-1 to TRBJ2-5, with TRBD2 identical over 7 bases. Looked up from germline, CDR1 is SGHRS and CDR2 is YFSETQ. The CDR3 covers 14 residues. V shed 1 base and J 2 bases; nucleotides not matched to a gene: 2.

In its sample, this clone was seen a few times. The chain has TRBV28 and TRBJ2-7, with D perhaps TRBD2 (7 bases). V was cut by 3 bases and J by 1 base, with 13 bases left in between. Germline CDR1 and CDR2: MDHEN and SYDVKM. The CDR3 consists of 15 residues. CDR3 DNA: TGTGCCAGCAGTTTTACAGGGCGGGGGTCCTACGAGCAGTACTTC. Amino acids: CASSFTGRGSYEQYF.

The chain uses TRBV30 and TRBJ2-2, with D possibly TRBD2 on 6 matching bases. Germline V CDR1 and CDR2: GTSNPN, SVGIG (reference sequence). The CDR3 loop spans 14 amino acids. Trimming removed 1 base from V and 4 bases from J, with 10 bases in between. For the CDR3, the DNA is TGTGCCTGGAGTGAGCTAGCGAGCACCGGGGAGCTGTTTTTT. The encoded protein is CAWSELASTGELFF.

V usage is TRBV30 and J usage is TRBJ2-6; TRBD1 agrees at 9 bases. CDR3 length equals 16 residues. J was trimmed by 2 bases and V by 4 bases; bases with no gene match: 6. In germline, CDR1 is GTSNPN, CDR2 SVGIG (reference sequence). The CDR3: CAWIKQGATGANVLTF. The CDR3 DNA reads TGTGCCTGGATCAAACAGGGGGCAACTGGGGCCAACGTCCTGACTTTC.

V and J are TRBV5-1 and TRBJ1-1; D call uncertain. V was pared by 1 base and J by 2 bases, with 6 bases between. CDR3 size: 13 residues. Germline assignment: CDR1 SGHRS and CDR2 YFSETQ. The CDR3 sequence: CASSLTGNTEAFF. DNA for the CDR3: TGCGCCAGCAGCTTGACGGGAAACACTGAAGCTTTCTTT.

This chain uses TRBV12-5 with TRBJ2-7, with D possibly matching TRBD2 (5 bases). The germline CDR1 and CDR2 sequences are LGHNT and FRNRAP. V lost 6 bases and J lost 1, with 13 bases in between. This CDR3 is 14 amino acids long. The CDR3 protein is CASGPGVYSYEQYF. The CDR3 region has the DNA TGTGCTAGTGGCCCCGGGGTCTATTCCTACGAGCAGTACTTC.

J is TRBJ2-7 and V is TRBV18, with D possibly TRBD1 on 5 matching bases. CDR3 length: 15 residues. V dropped 0 bases and J dropped 1 base, with 10 bases sitting between them. Germline-derived CDR1 and CDR2 are KGHSH and LQKENI. The CDR3 loop is CASSPPQGRSYEQYF. For the CDR3, the DNA is TGTGCCAGCTCACCACCTCAGGGCAGGTCCTACGAGCAGTACTTC.

In this sample, this clone turned up a few times. The genes are TRBV7-8 and TRBJ2-7; 9 nucleotides match TRBD1. The CDR3 loop spans 15 amino acids. The V segment lost 5 bases and the J segment 6 bases; nucleotides outside the gene matches: 11. The germline gives CDR1 SGHVS, CDR2 FQNEAQ. This CDR3 is CASSPVRTGASEQYF. In nucleotides, the CDR3 is TGTGCCAGCAGCCCCGTTCGGACAGGGGCCTCCGAGCAGTACTTC.

The chain links TRBV5-5 to TRBJ2-3; D might be TRBD1 (6 bases). V lost 0 bases to trimming and J lost 3 bases, with 8 bases between them. CDR3 length equals 14 residues. Germline CDR1 is SGHKS and CDR2 is YYEKEE (reference sequence). The CDR3 DNA reads TGTGCCAGCAGCTTGGACCAGGGGACAGATACGCAGTATTTT. Translation: CASSLDQGTDTQYF.

The chain links TRBV15 to TRBJ1-5; D unclear. Germline V gene lookup returns CDR1 LNHNV and CDR2 YYDKDF (reference sequence). CDR3 length equals 14 residues. Trimming removed 3 bases at V and 7 bases at J, with 13 bases between. The CDR3 loop reads CATSSGPNGQPQHF. The CDR3 DNA sequence: TGTGCCACCAGCAGTGGCCCCAACGGGCAGCCCCAGCATTTT.

The chain carries TRBV19 and TRBJ2-2; TRBD1 aligns across 8 bases. Per germline, CDR1 LNHDA and CDR2 SQIVND (reference sequence). The CDR3 sequence is 15 residues long. Trimming at V came to 6 bases and at J to 4 bases, leaving 7 bases not matched to a gene. CDR3 nucleotide sequence: TGTGCCAGTAGCCCGACAGGGGTTGGCACCGGGGAGCTGTTTTTT. Translating it yields CASSPTGVGTGELFF.

V gene TRBV7-2 combines with J gene TRBJ2-1; the D gene is possibly TRBD2 (6 bases). Trimming cost V 4 bases and J 9 bases, with 13 bases left between them. Germline values: CDR1 SGHTA, CDR2 FQGNSA. The CDR3 loop spans 13 amino acids. The CDR3 loop reads CASSSGLLSEQFF. The DNA of the CDR3 is TGTGCCAGCAGCTCGGGACTGCTTAGTGAGCAGTTCTTC.

The chain couples TRBV6-6 to TRBJ2-1, with D possibly being TRBD2 (6 bases). CDR1 and CDR2 (germline): MNHNY, SVGAGI (reference sequence). Trimming shortened V by 6 bases and J by 5 bases, and 14 bases separated the two germline ends. This CDR3 comprises 14 residues. The CDR3, as DNA: TGTGCCAGCAGCGGGACTGCCACCCACAATGAGCAGTTCTTC. Protein: CASSGTATHNEQFF.

Only one count was recorded for this clone. This sequence joins TRBV19 and TRBJ1-5; D unclear. CDR3 length: 17 amino acids. The V gene lost 4 bases and the J gene lost 3 bases, with 19 bases spanning the gap. The germline V gene has CDR1 LNHDA and CDR2 SQIVND (reference sequence). CDR3 in DNA: TGTGCCAGTAGTACGGCTAGGACTCTTCCCTCCAATCAGCCCCAGCATTTT. Amino acids: CASSTARTLPSNQPQHF. Together with reference TRBV19 and TRBJ1-5, the CDR3 gives the full variable domain: DGGITQSPKYLFRKEGQNVTLSCEQNLNHDAMYWYRQDPGQGLRLIYYSQIVNDFQKGDIAEGYSVSREKKESFPLTVTSAQKNPTAFYLCASSTARTLPSNQPQHFGDGTRLSIL.

The J gene is TRBJ2-3, the V gene TRBV30, with D possibly being TRBD2 (5 bases). Trimming cost V 4 bases and J 0 bases, with 14 bases left between them. Germline CDR1 reads GTSNPN; CDR2 reads SVGIG (reference sequence). The CDR3 is made up of 15 amino acids. The CDR3 sequence: CAWTQNSGSTDTQYF. CDR3 DNA sequence: TGTGCCTGGACCCAGAACAGCGGTAGCACAGATACGCAGTATTTT. The complete variable domain, with remaining parts taken from reference TRBV30 and TRBJ2-3, reads SQTIHQWPATLVQPVGSPLSLECTVEGTSNPNLYWYRQAAGRGLQLLFYSVGIGQISSEVPQNLSASRPQDRQFILSSKKLLLSDSGFYLCAWTQNSGSTDTQYFGPGTRLTVL.

This chain connects TRBV6-5 to TRBJ1-2, with unresolved D. V was trimmed by 8 bases and J by 8 bases, leaving 18 bases between them. The CDR3 runs to 13 residues. Germline V CDR1 and CDR2: MNHEY, SVGAGI. CDR3: CASLDAGLGGYTF. The CDR3 DNA reads TGTGCCAGCTTAGACGCGGGGTTAGGAGGCTACACCTTC.

The rearrangement joins TRBV6-6 to TRBJ2-3; D might be TRBD1 (5 bases). Trimming cost V 0 bases and J 4 bases, with 5 bases left between them. The CDR3 runs 13 residues. Germline CDR1 and CDR2: MNHNY and SVGAGI (reference sequence). The CDR3: CASSYSGPDTQYF. The CDR3 coding sequence is TGTGCCAGCAGTTACTCGGGGCCAGATACGCAGTATTTT.

The rearrangement uses TRBV7-2 and TRBJ2-3, with 8 bases that match TRBD2. The V gene end was trimmed by 5 bases and the J gene end by 4 bases; junction bases not matched to a gene: 11. The CDR3 loop spans 16 amino acids. CDR1 and CDR2 (germline): SGHTA, FQGNSA. CDR3 protein: CASSVMAGGGPDTQYF. The DNA for the CDR3 is TGTGCCAGCAGCGTTATGGCTGGCGGGGGGCCAGATACGCAGTATTTT.

The V call is TRBV9, the J call TRBJ2-5, with TRBD2 identical over 10 bases. Germline CDR1 is SGDLS and CDR2 is YYNGEE. The CDR3 has 15 residues. V shed 0 bases and J 5 bases; nucleotides not matched to a gene: 4. The CDR3 bases are TGTGCCAGCAGCGTAGCGTTTAGCGGGGGGGAGACCCAGTACTTC. Encoded protein: CASSVAFSGGETQYF.

This chain joins TRBV7-6 and TRBJ2-1; D call uncertain. CDR1 is SGHVS and CDR2 is FNYEAQ in the germline V gene. Deletions cut 1 base from V and 5 bases from J, with 3 bases between. This CDR3 is built from 12 residues. The CDR3 loop reads CASSLGNNEQFF. The CDR3 nucleotides read TGTGCCAGCAGCTTAGGTAACAATGAGCAGTTCTTC.

This chain uses TRBV11-2 with TRBJ1-4; D perhaps matches TRBD1 (5 bases). Per germline, CDR1 SGHAT and CDR2 FQNNGV. CDR3 size: 13 residues. Trimming shortened V by 1 base and J by 8 bases, and 8 bases separated the two germline ends. The CDR3 bases are TGTGCCAGCAGCTTAGGAAACAGGGAAAAACTGTTTTTT. This codes for CASSLGNREKLFF.